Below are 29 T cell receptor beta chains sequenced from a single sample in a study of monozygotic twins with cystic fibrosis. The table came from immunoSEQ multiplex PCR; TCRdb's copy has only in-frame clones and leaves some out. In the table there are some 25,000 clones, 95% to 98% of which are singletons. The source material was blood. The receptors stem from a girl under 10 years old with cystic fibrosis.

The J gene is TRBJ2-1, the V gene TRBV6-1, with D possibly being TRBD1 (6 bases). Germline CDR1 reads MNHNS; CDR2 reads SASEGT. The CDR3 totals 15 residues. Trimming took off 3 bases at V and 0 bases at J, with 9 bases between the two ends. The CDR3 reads CASSEEDSSYNEQFF. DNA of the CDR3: TGTGCCAGCAGTGAGGAGGACAGCTCCTACAATGAGCAGTTCTTC.

The CDR3 region is CASSLAGVGEKETQYF. In DNA form, the CDR3 reads TGTGCCAGCAGCCTAGCGGGAGTCGGAGAGAAAGAGACCCAGTACTTC. The V gene is TRBV27, the J gene TRBJ2-5, with 10 bases aligning to TRBD2. Germline assignment: CDR1 MNHEY and CDR2 SMNVEV (reference sequence). The trim removed 6 bases at V and 3 bases at J, leaving 10 bases unmatched. CDR3 size: 16 residues.

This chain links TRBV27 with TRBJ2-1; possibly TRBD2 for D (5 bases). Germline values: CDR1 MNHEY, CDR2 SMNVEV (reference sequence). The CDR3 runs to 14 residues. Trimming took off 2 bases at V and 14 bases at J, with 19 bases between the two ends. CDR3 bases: TGTGCCAGCAGTTTAGTCCGTAGCGATAATGAAAAGTTCTTC. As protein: CASSLVRSDNEKFF.

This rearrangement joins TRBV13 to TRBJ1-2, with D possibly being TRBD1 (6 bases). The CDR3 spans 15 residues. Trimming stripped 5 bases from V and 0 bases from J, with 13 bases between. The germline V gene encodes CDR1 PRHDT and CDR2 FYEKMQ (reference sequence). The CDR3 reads CASSLGTWSNYGYTF. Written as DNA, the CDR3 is TGTGCCAGCAGCCTGGGGACATGGTCTAACTATGGCTACACCTTC.

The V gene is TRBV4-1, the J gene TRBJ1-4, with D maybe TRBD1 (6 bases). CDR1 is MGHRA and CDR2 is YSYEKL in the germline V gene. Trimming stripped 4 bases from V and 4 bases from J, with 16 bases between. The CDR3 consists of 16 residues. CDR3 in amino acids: CASSPQGEGDNEKLFF. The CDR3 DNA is TGCGCCAGCAGCCCCCAGGGTGAGGGGGATAATGAAAAACTGTTTTTT.

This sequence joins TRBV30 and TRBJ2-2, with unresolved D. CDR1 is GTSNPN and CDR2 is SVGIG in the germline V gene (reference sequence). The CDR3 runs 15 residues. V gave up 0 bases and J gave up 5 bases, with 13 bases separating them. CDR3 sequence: CAWSVGSVGTGELFF. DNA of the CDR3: TGTGCCTGGAGTGTCGGAAGCGTGGGAACCGGGGAGCTGTTTTTT. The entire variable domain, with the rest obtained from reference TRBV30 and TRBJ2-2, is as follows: SQTIHQWPATLVQPVGSPLSLECTVEGTSNPNLYWYRQAAGRGLQLLFYSVGIGQISSEVPQNLSASRPQDRQFILSSKKLLLSDSGFYLCAWSVGSVGTGELFFGEGSRLTVL.

CDR3 sequence: CASSLGYEQYF. The CDR3 coding sequence is TGTGCCAGCAGCTTGGGATACGAGCAGTACTTC. This chain connects TRBV5-5 to TRBJ2-7; D gene ambiguous. CDR3 length: 11 amino acids. CDR1 and CDR2 (germline): SGHKS, YYEKEE (reference sequence). Deletions cut 0 bases from V and 4 bases from J, with 2 bases between.

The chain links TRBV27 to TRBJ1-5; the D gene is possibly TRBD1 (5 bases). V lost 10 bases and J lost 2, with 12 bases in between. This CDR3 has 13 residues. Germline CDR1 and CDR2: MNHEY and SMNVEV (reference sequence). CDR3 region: CATSLGGNQPQHF. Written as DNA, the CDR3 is TGTGCCACCTCCTTGGGGGGCAATCAGCCCCAGCATTTT.

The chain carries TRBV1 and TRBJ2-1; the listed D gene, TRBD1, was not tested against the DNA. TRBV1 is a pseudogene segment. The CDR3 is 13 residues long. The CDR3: CTSSPQCYNEQFF. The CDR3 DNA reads TGCACCAGCAGCCCCCAATGCTACAATGAGCAGTTCTTC.

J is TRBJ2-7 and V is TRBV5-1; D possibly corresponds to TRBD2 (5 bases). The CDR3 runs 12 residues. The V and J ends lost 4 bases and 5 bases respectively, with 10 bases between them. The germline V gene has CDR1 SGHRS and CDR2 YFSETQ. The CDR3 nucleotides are TGCGCCAGCAGCAGAACTAGAGACGAGCAGTACTTC. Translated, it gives CASSRTRDEQYF. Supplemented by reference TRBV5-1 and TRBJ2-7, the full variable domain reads KAGVTQTPRYLIKTRGQQVTLSCSPISGHRSVSWYQQTPGQGLQFLFEYFSETQRNKGNFPGRFSGRQFSNSRSEMNVSTLELGDSALYLCASSRTRDEQYFGPGTRLTVT.

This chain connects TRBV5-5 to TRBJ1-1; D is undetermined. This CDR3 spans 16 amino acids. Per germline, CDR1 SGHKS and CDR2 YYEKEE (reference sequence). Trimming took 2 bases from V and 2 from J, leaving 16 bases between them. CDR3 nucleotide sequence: TGTGCCAGCAGCTTTTTAGTGGGCCACGTCAACACTGAAGCTTTCTTT. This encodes CASSFLVGHVNTEAFF. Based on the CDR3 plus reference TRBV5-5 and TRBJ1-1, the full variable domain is DAGVTQSPTHLIKTRGQQVTLRCSPISGHKSVSWYQQVLGQGPQFIFQYYEKEERGRGNFPDRFSARQFPNYSSELNVNALLLGDSALYLCASSFLVGHVNTEAFFGQGTRLTVV.

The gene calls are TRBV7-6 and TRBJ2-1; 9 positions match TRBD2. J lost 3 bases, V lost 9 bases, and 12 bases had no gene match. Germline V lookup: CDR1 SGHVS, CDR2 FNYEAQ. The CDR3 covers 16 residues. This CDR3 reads CARVSIAGVYYNEQFF. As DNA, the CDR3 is TGTGCCAGGGTCTCCATAGCGGGAGTATACTACAATGAGCAGTTCTTC.

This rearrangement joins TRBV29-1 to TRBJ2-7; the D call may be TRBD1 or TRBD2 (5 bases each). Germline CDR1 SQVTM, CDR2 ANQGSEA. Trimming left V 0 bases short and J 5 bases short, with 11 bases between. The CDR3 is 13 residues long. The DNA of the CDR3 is TGCAGCGTTGAAGATCGGGGACGTGACGAGCAGTACTTC. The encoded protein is CSVEDRGRDEQYF.

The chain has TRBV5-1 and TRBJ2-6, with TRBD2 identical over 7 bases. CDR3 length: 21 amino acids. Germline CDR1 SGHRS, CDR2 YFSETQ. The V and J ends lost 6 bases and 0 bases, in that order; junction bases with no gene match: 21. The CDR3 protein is CASNSYPPGGGRGSGANVLTF. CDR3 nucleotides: TGCGCCAGCAACTCTTATCCCCCCGGCGGGGGTAGAGGCTCTGGGGCCAACGTCCTGACTTTC.

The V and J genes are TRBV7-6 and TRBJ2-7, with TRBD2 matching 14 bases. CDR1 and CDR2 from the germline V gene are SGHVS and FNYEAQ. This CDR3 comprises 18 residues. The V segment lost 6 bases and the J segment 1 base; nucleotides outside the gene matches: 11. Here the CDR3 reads CASSLRGTSGRPSYEQYF. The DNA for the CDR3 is TGTGCCAGCAGTTTACGGGGGACTAGCGGGAGACCTTCCTACGAGCAGTACTTC. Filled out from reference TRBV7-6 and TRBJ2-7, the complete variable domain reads GAGVSQSPRYKVTKRGQDVALRCDPISGHVSLYWYRQALGQGPEFLTYFNYEAQQDKSGLPNDRFSAERPEGSISTLTIQRTEQRDSAMYRCASSLRGTSGRPSYEQYFGPGTRLTVT.

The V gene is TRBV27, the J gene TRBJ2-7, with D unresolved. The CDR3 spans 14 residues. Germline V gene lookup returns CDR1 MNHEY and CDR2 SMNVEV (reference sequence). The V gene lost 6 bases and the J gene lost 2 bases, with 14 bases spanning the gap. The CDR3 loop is CASSFRRIAYEQYF. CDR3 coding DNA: TGTGCCAGCAGCTTTAGGCGCATCGCCTACGAGCAGTACTTC.

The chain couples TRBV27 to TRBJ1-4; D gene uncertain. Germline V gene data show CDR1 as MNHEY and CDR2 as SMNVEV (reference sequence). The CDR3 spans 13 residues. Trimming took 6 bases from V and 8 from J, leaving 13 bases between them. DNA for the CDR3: TGTGCCAGCAGCTCACGGAGAGGCGAAAAACTGTTTTTT. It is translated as CASSSRRGEKLFF.

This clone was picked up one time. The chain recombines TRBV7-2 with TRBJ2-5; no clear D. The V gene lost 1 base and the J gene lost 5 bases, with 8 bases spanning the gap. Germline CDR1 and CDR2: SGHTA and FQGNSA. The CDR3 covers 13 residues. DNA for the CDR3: TGTGCCAGCAGCTTAGGCAGAGTTGAGACCCAGTACTTC. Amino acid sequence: CASSLGRVETQYF.

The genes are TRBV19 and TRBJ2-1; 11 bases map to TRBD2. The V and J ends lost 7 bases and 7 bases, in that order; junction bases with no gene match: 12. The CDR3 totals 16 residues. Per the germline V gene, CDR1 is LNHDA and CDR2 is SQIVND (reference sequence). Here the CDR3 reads CASTVGTSGRGNEQFF. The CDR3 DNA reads TGTGCCAGTACCGTTGGGACTAGCGGACGGGGGAATGAGCAGTTCTTC.

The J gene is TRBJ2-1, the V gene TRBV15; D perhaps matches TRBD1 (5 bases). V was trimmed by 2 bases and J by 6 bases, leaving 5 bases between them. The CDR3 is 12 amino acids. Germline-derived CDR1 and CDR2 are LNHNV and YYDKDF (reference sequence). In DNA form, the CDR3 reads TGTGCCACCAGCAGACAGGGCAATGAGCAGTTCTTC. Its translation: CATSRQGNEQFF.

Here the CDR3 reads CASSYGHRGAHEQYF. The CDR3 DNA reads as TGTGCCAGCAGTTACGGTCACAGGGGGGCCCACGAGCAGTACTTC. The genes are TRBV6-6 and TRBJ2-7; 8 bases are shared with TRBD1. Germline trimming cut 2 bases from V and 5 bases from J; bases unmatched to any gene: 8. Germline assignment: CDR1 MNHNY and CDR2 SVGAGI (reference sequence). This CDR3 is 15 amino acids long.

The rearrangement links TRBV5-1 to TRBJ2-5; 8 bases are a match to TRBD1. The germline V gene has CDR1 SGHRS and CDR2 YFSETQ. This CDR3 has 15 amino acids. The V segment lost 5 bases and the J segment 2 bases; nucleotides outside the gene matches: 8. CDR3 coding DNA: TGCGCCAGCAGTTACTTCGGGACAGGTCAAGAGACCCAGTACTTC. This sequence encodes CASSYFGTGQETQYF.

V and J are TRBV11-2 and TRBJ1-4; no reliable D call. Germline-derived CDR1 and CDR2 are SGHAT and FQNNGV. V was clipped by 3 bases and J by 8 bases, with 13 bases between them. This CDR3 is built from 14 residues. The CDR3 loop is CASSLTRIREKLFF. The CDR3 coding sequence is TGTGCCAGCAGCTTGACGAGGATTCGAGAAAAACTGTTTTTT.

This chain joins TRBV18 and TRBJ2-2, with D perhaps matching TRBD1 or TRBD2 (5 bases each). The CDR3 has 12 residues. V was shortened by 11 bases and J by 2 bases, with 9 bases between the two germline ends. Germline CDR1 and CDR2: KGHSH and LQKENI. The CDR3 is CAAGANTGELFF. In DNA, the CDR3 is TGTGCCGCCGGGGCCAACACCGGGGAGCTGTTTTTT.

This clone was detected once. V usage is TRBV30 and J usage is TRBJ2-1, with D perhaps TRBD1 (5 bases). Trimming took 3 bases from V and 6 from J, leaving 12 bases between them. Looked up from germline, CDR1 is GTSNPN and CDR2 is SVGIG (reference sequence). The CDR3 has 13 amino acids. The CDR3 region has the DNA TGTGCCTGGAGCTTCGACAGCTCCAATGAGCAGTTCTTC. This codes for CAWSFDSSNEQFF.

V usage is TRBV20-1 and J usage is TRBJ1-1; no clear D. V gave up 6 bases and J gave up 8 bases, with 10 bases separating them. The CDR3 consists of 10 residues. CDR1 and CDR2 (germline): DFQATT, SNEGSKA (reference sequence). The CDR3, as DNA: TGCAGTGCCATAAGGGCCGAAGCTTTCTTT. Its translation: CSAIRAEAFF.

This CDR3 is CASSKVWPARPYEQYF. The CDR3 DNA sequence: TGTGCCAGCAGCAAAGTATGGCCAGCTCGCCCCTACGAGCAGTACTTC. This chain uses TRBV21-1 with TRBJ2-7. TRBV21-1 constitutes a pseudogene. This CDR3 spans 16 amino acids.

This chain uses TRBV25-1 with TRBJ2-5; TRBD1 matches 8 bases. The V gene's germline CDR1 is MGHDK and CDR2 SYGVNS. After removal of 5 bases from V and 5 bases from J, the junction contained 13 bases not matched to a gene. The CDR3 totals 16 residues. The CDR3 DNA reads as TGTGCCAGCAGTCCCGGGACAGGTGCCATACGGGAGACCCAGTACTTC. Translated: CASSPGTGAIRETQYF.

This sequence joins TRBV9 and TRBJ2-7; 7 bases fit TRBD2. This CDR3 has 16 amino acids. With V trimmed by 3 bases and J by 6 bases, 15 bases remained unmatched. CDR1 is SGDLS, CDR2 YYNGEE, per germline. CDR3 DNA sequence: TGTGCCAGCAGCGAGACACCTAGCGGCCCGACGGCCGAGCAGTACTTC. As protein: CASSETPSGPTAEQYF.